Below, 25 T cell receptor beta chains from the same sample are listed, as sequenced in a study of post-analysis software for immune sequencing data. Study observations and caveats: The five TRBV segments detected at higher frequency in patients than in controls included TRBV5-6, TRBV5-1 and TRBV20-1.

The TCR beta cDNA libraries contained unique molecular identifiers. Via MiXCR, TCRdb re-called the PCR reads, giving one row per CDR3 protein. Found here are 600,000 to 750,000 distinct CDR3 sequences, 55% to 60% of them singletons; the top ten hold over 9%. No antigens are known for them. The specimen sequenced was blood. These receptors were collected from a girl aged 2 to 10 with multiple sclerosis.

The chain couples TRBV7-3 to TRBJ2-1, with TRBD1 as a possible D gene (6 bases). The V end was cut by 5 bases, the J end by 7 bases, with 18 bases between. The CDR3 has 15 residues. Germline V gives CDR1 SGHTA, CDR2 FQGTGA. CDR3 residues: CASSPGSRTENEQFF. CDR3 nucleotides: TGTGCCAGCAGCCCAGGGTCCAGGACAGAAAATGAGCAGTTCTTC.

This clonotype has just a few counts. The rearrangement joins TRBV28 to TRBJ2-6; TRBD1 aligns across 7 bases. The J segment lost 1 base and the V segment lost 7 bases, leaving 13 bases of the junction unmatched. CDR3 length equals 18 residues. The V gene's germline CDR1 is MDHEN and CDR2 SYDVKM. Here the CDR3 DNA reads TGTGCCAGCACCACGGACAGGCTAAAACTTTCTGGGGCCAACGTCCTGACTTTC. Amino acids: CASTTDRLKLSGANVLTF.

This clonotype was counted a few times. The chain employs TRBV7-3 and TRBJ2-1; weak D call: TRBD2 (6 bases). The CDR3 extends over 13 amino acids. Per germline, CDR1 SGHTA and CDR2 FQGTGA. Trimming cost V 5 bases and J 9 bases, with 14 bases left between them. The CDR3 nucleotides are TGTGCCAGCAGCAAGACTAGTAAGGGTGAGCAGTTCTTC. Translating gives CASSKTSKGEQFF.

CDR3 sequence (DNA): TGTGCCACCAGCAGCGGGGACAGCACAGATACGCAGTATTTT. Protein: CATSSGDSTDTQYF. The chain combines TRBV15 with TRBJ2-3; D may match TRBD1 or TRBD2 (5 bases each). V lost 3 bases and J lost 0, with 7 bases in between. This CDR3 comprises 14 residues. Germline CDR1 LNHNV, CDR2 YYDKDF (reference sequence).

The V gene is TRBV11-2, the J gene TRBJ2-7; the D gene could be TRBD1 or TRBD2 (6 bases each). Per germline, CDR1 SGHAT and CDR2 FQNNGV. V was cut by 6 bases and J by 5 bases, with 14 bases left in between. The CDR3 has 13 residues. CDR3 nucleotides: TGTGCCAGCAGACTAACACGGGGGCACGAGCAGTACTTC. Translating it yields CASRLTRGHEQYF.

The chain joins TRBV29-1 to TRBJ1-5, with 7 bases fitting TRBD1. The V gene end was trimmed by 7 bases and the J gene end by 5 bases; junction bases not matched to a gene: 8. Germline V gene data show CDR1 as SQVTM and CDR2 as ANQGSEA. The CDR3 spans 13 residues. In DNA, the CDR3 is TGCAGCGCTATGACAGGGCTTTATCAGCCCCAGCATTTT. It translates to CSAMTGLYQPQHF.

This chain uses TRBV5-1 with TRBJ2-5, with D tentatively TRBD1 (7 bases). Judging by the DNA end, TRBJ2-7 fits better; the J call may be wrong. Germline assignment: CDR1 SGHRS and CDR2 YFSETQ. CDR3 length: 14 residues. The DNA for the CDR3 is TGCGCCAGCAGCGGAGGGGGCCAAAGCTACGAGCAGTACTTC. It encodes CASSGGGQSYEQYF.

This chain connects TRBV19 to TRBJ2-5; TRBD2 might be the D (5 bases). The CDR3 is 14 residues long. The ends were cut back, 6 bases at V and 7 bases at J, with 18 bases in the middle. Germline V gene lookup returns CDR1 LNHDA and CDR2 SQIVND (reference sequence). The CDR3 bases are TGTGCCAGTAGGAGGGATGACTGGGGAGCGACCCAGTACTTC. Encoded protein: CASRRDDWGATQYF.

The chain uses TRBV12-3 or TRBV12-4 and TRBJ2-1, with D unclear. Trimming shortened V by 3 bases and J by 8 bases, and 11 bases separated the two germline ends. CDR3 length equals 13 residues. CDR3 region: CASSLTSPDEQFF. The CDR3 DNA sequence: TGTGCCAGCAGTTTGACCAGCCCGGATGAGCAGTTCTTC.

The chain links TRBV20-1 to TRBJ1-1; a weak D match, TRBD1 (5 bases). The CDR3 sequence is 15 residues long. Trimming left V 0 bases short and J 4 bases short, with 15 bases between. Germline loops: CDR1 DFQATT, CDR2 SNEGSKA (reference sequence). Here the CDR3 reads CSARDLAVGGTEAFF. DNA for the CDR3: TGCAGTGCTAGAGATCTCGCAGTCGGGGGCACTGAAGCTTTCTTT.

This chain links TRBV6-4 with TRBJ2-5, with TRBD2 matching over 7 bases. The CDR3 length is 13 residues. J was trimmed by 7 bases and V by 6 bases; bases with no gene match: 8. CDR1 and CDR2 from the germline V gene are MRHNA and SNTAGT. The CDR3 loop reads CASSPGPGGTQYF. The CDR3 DNA is TGTGCCAGCAGCCCTGGACCGGGGGGGACCCAGTACTTC.

V is TRBV12-3 or TRBV12-4 and J is TRBJ2-7; 8 nucleotides align to TRBD1. CDR3 length: 15 amino acids. Unmatched junction bases numbered 10, after V lost 7 bases and J lost 2 bases. The CDR3 nucleotides read TGTGCCAGCAACCCGAACGGACAGGGCCCCTACGAGCAGTACTTC. Protein sequence: CASNPNGQGPYEQYF.

This chain joins TRBV20-1 and TRBJ2-7, with D possibly matching TRBD2 (7 bases). V was shortened by 0 bases and J by 7 bases, with 16 bases between the two germline ends. This CDR3 region has 14 residues. Germline assignment: CDR1 DFQATT and CDR2 SNEGSKA (reference sequence). CDR3 residues: CSARDDRGAGEQYF. In DNA, the CDR3 is TGCAGTGCTAGAGATGACCGGGGGGCGGGAGAGCAGTACTTC.

There are a few counts of this clonotype. This rearrangement joins TRBV20-1 to TRBJ2-7; a weak D match, TRBD2 (5 bases). This CDR3 contains 12 residues. V was trimmed by 4 bases and J by 1 base, leaving 8 bases between them. CDR1 is DFQATT, CDR2 SNEGSKA, per germline (reference sequence). The CDR3 DNA sequence: TGCAGTGCTATCCCGGGGTCCTACGAGCAGTACTTC. This codes for CSAIPGSYEQYF.

V is TRBV9 and J is TRBJ2-5, with TRBD2 matching over 7 bases. After removal of 4 bases from V and 4 bases from J, the junction contained 10 bases not matched to a gene. Looked up from germline, CDR1 is SGDLS and CDR2 is YYNGEE. The length of the CDR3 is 15 residues. The CDR3 DNA reads TGTGCCAGCAGCCCCCGTTCGACTAGCACAGAGACCCAGTACTTC. This gives the protein CASSPRSTSTETQYF. Supplemented by reference TRBV9 and TRBJ2-5, the full variable domain reads DSGVTQTPKHLITATGQRVTLRCSPRSGDLSVYWYQQSLDQGLQFLIQYYNGEERAKGNILERFSAQQFPDLHSELNLSSLELGDSALYFCASSPRSTSTETQYFGPGTRLLVL.

In this sample, this clonotype turned up a few times. The chain has TRBV11-2 and TRBJ2-5, with D uncertain. Germline lookup yields CDR1 SGHAT and CDR2 FQNNGV. CDR3 length equals 14 residues. V dropped 0 bases and J dropped 1 base, with 6 bases sitting between them. The CDR3: CASSLDQLQETQYF. CDR3 in DNA: TGTGCCAGCAGCTTAGACCAACTCCAAGAGACCCAGTACTTC.

The rearrangement links TRBV4-1 to TRBJ2-4; possibly TRBD1 or TRBD2 for D (7 bases each). Germline V CDR1 and CDR2: MGHRA, YSYEKL. The CDR3 totals 16 residues. V lost 4 bases and J 3 bases, leaving 16 bases between the germline ends. In DNA form, the CDR3 reads TGCGCCAGCAGCCGCCCCCCAGGGGGGGGCAAAAACATTCAGTACTTC. Its translation is CASSRPPGGGKNIQYF.

The chain employs TRBV20-1 and TRBJ1-5; D gene uncertain. The germline V and J ends were trimmed by 0 bases and 3 bases, with 9 bases remaining between them. Per germline, CDR1 DFQATT and CDR2 SNEGSKA (reference sequence). The CDR3 loop spans 14 amino acids. Here the CDR3 DNA reads TGCAGTGCTAGAGATAGGGTCCTCAATCAGCCCCAGCATTTT. The encoded protein is CSARDRVLNQPQHF.

V and J are TRBV20-1 and TRBJ1-2; D uncertain. The CDR3 has 15 residues. The V and J ends lost 0 bases and 2 bases respectively, with 13 bases between them. The germline CDR1 and CDR2 sequences are DFQATT and SNEGSKA (reference sequence). This chain's CDR3 is CSARDGQISNYGYTF. CDR3 in DNA: TGCAGTGCTAGAGATGGTCAGATATCAAACTATGGCTACACCTTC.

This clonotype was seen only once. CDR3 nucleotide sequence: TGCAGTGCTCTACAGGGGGCCGGTATAGCAAATCAGCCCCAGCATTTT. Translation: CSALQGAGIANQPQHF. The chain combines TRBV20-1 with TRBJ1-5; 9 bases fit TRBD1. V was clipped by 5 bases and J by 4 bases; unmatched bases: 12. Germline V CDR1 and CDR2: DFQATT, SNEGSKA (reference sequence). The CDR3 is 16 amino acids.

In DNA form, the CDR3 reads TGTGCCAGCAGCCAAGAGACCACGTGGGGTTACGAGCAGTACTTC. This encodes CASSQETTWGYEQYF. The chain recombines TRBV14 with TRBJ2-5; D is unresolved. TRBJ2-7 matches the DNA end more closely, so the J call is doubtful. The CDR3 contains 15 residues. Germline assignment: CDR1 SGHDN and CDR2 FVKESK.

The J gene is TRBJ1-5, the V gene TRBV2, with 7 bases aligning to TRBD1. The CDR3 sequence is 14 residues long. The ends lost 7 bases at V and 4 bases at J; junction bases unmatched: 7. Per the germline V gene, CDR1 is SNHLY and CDR2 is FYNNEI. CDR3 nucleotides: TGTGCCAGCAAGGGACAGACTTTGAATCAGCCCCAGCATTTT. It yields the protein CASKGQTLNQPQHF.

The chain has TRBV5-4 and TRBJ2-7; TRBD1 matches 10 bases. The germline V gene encodes CDR1 SGHNT and CDR2 YYREEE (reference sequence). Trimming at V came to 4 bases and at J to 3 bases, leaving 10 bases not matched to a gene. CDR3 length: 16 residues. CDR3 protein: CASSLSPGTGDYEQYF. The CDR3 nucleotides read TGTGCCAGCAGCCTCAGCCCCGGGACAGGGGACTACGAGCAGTACTTC.

The chain employs TRBV7-3 and TRBJ1-1; 7 bases map to TRBD1. Trimming removed 5 bases from V and 6 bases from J; junction bases left unmatched: 9. Per the germline V gene, CDR1 is SGHTA and CDR2 is FQGTGA. The CDR3 spans 14 residues. The CDR3 here is CASSRTPGGAEAFF. The CDR3 region has the DNA TGTGCCAGCAGCAGGACCCCAGGGGGTGCTGAAGCTTTCTTT.

This rearrangement joins TRBV6-5 to TRBJ2-6; TRBD1 might be the D (5 bases). The CDR3 spans 15 residues. Trimming took off 0 bases at V and 3 bases at J, with 6 bases between the two ends. The germline V gene encodes CDR1 MNHEY and CDR2 SVGAGI. CDR3 coding DNA: TGTGCCAGCAGTTACTCAGGGGATGGGGCCAACGTCCTGACTTTC. Translating it yields CASSYSGDGANVLTF.